Sequencing of this T cell receptor beta chain was carried out in a study of blood T cell repertoires in COVID-19. Across the study: Donors in the United States, Italy and Spain gave samples during acute or convalescent COVID-19. PBMCs, B-cell-depleted T cells, or T cells provided the cDNA or gDNA that made up the material.

To note about this clone: At one of its ends the junction is not consistent with the germline gene, which may arise from a read error. Additional DNA sequences in this sample encode the identical CDR3.

CDR1 LGHDT and CDR2 YNNKEL come from the germline V gene (reference sequence). The CDR3 loop spans 13 amino acids. Assay: immunoSEQ multiplex PCR; the TCRdb copy retains only in-frame clones and omits some. The sample has approximately 110,000 clones; around 90% are singletons. V gene TRBV3-1 (or the pseudogene TRBV3-2) combines with J gene TRBJ1-1; 8 nucleotides match TRBD1. Specimen: peripheral blood. The sequence was obtained from a woman in her forties or fifties with active or convalescent COVID-19. CDR3 DNA: TGTGCCAGCAGGCTGGACAGGGCCACTGAGGCTTTCTTT. This sequence encodes CASRLDRATEAFF.